The 2 T cell receptor beta chains presented below share a single source sample, sequenced in a study of blood T cells in healthy people across ages (dated by TCRdb to about 2015). Preparation of the library involved 5' RACE. Sequencing was carried out with an Illumina HiSeq 2500. A second roughly 7 to 11 cycle PCR used a sample-barcoded 5' primer and a J-beta primer mix. TCRdb reanalyzed the raw reads on its own, using fastp at Q25 for trimming and MiXCR for clone calling, and kept in-frame beta chains. Each CDR3 protein appears once, grouped with its most common genes and DNA. The sample yields 1.5 million or so distinct CDR3 sequences; about 42% were counted once. Jointly, the top ten make up about 4.1% of the sample. Input material: blood. Receptor source: a woman younger than 35 in good health.

The chain combines TRBV7-9 with TRBJ1-2; D gene unclear. Germline CDR1 is SEHNR and CDR2 is FQNEAQ (reference sequence). V shed 3 bases and J shed 4 bases, with 9 bases lying between them. The length of the CDR3 is 13 residues. CDR3 sequence (DNA): TGTGCCAGCAGCTTGGAGGATGCCTATGGCTACACCTTC. Its translation: CASSLEDAYGYTF.

This clonotype has just a few counts. V gene TRBV29-1 combines with J gene TRBJ1-5; D remains ambiguous. Germline assignment: CDR1 SQVTM and CDR2 ANQGSEA. The CDR3 totals 13 residues. V was trimmed by 1 base and J by 7 bases, leaving 11 bases between them. For the CDR3, the DNA is TGCAGCGTTGAAGTCGCAAACGGCCAGCCCCAGCATTTT. The encoded protein is CSVEVANGQPQHF.